This T cell receptor beta chain was sequenced for a study of vaccination and CD4 T cells after COVID-19. Overall study context: A vaccine, either BNT162b2 or mRNA-1273, was given to participants in two doses. Stimulation of the cells used overlapping spike peptide pools from SARS-CoV-2 and from the common cold coronaviruses HCoV-NL63, HCoV-OC43 and HCoV-229E.

A word on this clonotype: Its antigen is unknown.

Cultured CD4+ T cell DNA was sequenced using the Oncomine TCR Beta short-read assay. TCRdb reprocessed the PCR reads via MiXCR and lists one record per CDR3 protein. The top ten clones hold approximately 13% of a sample with some 14,000 distinct CDR3 sequences, 44% of them seen once. The V and J ends lost 8 bases and 5 bases, in that order; junction bases with no gene match: 9. The CDR3 length is 13 residues. Germline CDR1 DFQATT, CDR2 SNEGSKA (reference sequence). Indicated treatment: roughly 10-day PBMC culture with coronavirus spike peptide pools or control peptides (ViraFEST assay). Per well, some 2.2 million PBMCs were cultured in the presence of approximately 9 IU/ml IL-2 and approximately 10 ug/ml peptide pools. Half the growth medium was swapped for new IL-2 medium on days 3 and 7.

The specimen sequenced was CD4+ T cells from blood, cultured in vitro. The sequence derives from a human donor who had recovered from COVID-19. The chain recombines TRBV20-1 with TRBJ2-5, with TRBD2 matching 9 bases. CDR3 protein: CSFRAGGPETQYF. The CDR3 coding sequence is TGCAGTTTCCGGGCGGGAGGGCCCGAGACCCAGTACTTC.